The rows below give T cell receptor beta chains drawn from one sample of a study of blood T cell repertoires in COVID-19. The repertoire was sequenced with immunoSEQ multiplex PCR; TCRdb's copy has only in-frame clones and lacks some. The profile shows approximately 230,000 clones, roughly 84% of them singletons. Material for sequencing was peripheral blood. All receptors derive from a woman aged 40 to 50 with active or convalescent COVID-19. Each CDR3 is given with its conserved first and last residue. D genes are given only for firm matches. Not all rows give a size; the values are once, few, many and, for expanded clones, a class.

j_call,v_call,cdr3_length,d_call,clone_size,cdr3_nt,cdr3_aa
TRBJ1-5,TRBV3-1/TRBV3-2,14,NA,NA,TGTGCCAGCAGCCAAGATCAGGGGTGGGAGCCCCAGCATTTT,CASSQDQGWEPQHF
TRBJ1-2,TRBV9,14,NA,NA,TGTGCCAGCAGCGTAGAGATGGGCCCCTATGGCTACACCTTC,CASSVEMGPYGYTF
TRBJ1-3,TRBV4-1,17,NA,NA,TGCGCCAGCAGCCAACTCCTACAGGGCCCTTTTGGAAACACCATATATTTT,CASSQLLQGPFGNTIYF
TRBJ1-1,TRBV9,15,NA,NA,TGTGCCAGCAGCGTAGGTTCAGACATGAACACTGAAGCTTTCTTT,CASSVGSDMNTEAFF
TRBJ1-6,TRBV29-1,14,TRBD1,NA,TGCAGCGTAAAGACAGGGCTCGAAAATTCACCCCTCCACTTT,CSVKTGLENSPLHF
TRBJ1-6,TRBV11-2,16,NA,NA,TGTGCCAGCAGCTTAGTACGGAGGGGGAGGGATTCACCCCTCCACTTT,CASSLVRRGRDSPLHF
TRBJ1-1,TRBV28,14,NA,NA,TGTGCCAGCACGGTTCGGGGGATTTTTTCTGAAGCTTTCTTT,CASTVRGIFSEAFF
TRBJ1-2,TRBV28,14,NA,NA,TGTGCCAGCCGACTCCCGGGGTACTCCTATGGCTACACCTTC,CASRLPGYSYGYTF
TRBJ2-1,TRBV3-1/TRBV3-2,12,NA,NA,TGTGCCAGCAGCCCTAGGTTTGGTGAGCAGTTCTTC,CASSPRFGEQFF
TRBJ1-2,TRBV12-3/TRBV12-4,13,TRBD1,few,TGTGCCAGCAGACCACAGGGGGTCTATGGCTACACCTTC,CASRPQGVYGYTF
TRBJ1-1,TRBV9,17,TRBD1,NA,TGTGCCAGCAGCCCCGGGACAGGGGGCTTCGGGAACACTGAAGCTTTCTTT,CASSPGTGGFGNTEAFF
TRBJ2-1,TRBV7-9,13,NA,few,TGTGCCAGCAGCCATAGTCAACACAGTGAGCAGTTCTTC,CASSHSQHSEQFF
TRBJ2-3,TRBV5-1,15,TRBD2,NA,TGCGCCAGCAGCTGGACTAGCGGGGTGGCAGATACGCAGTATTTT,CASSWTSGVADTQYF
TRBJ2-5,TRBV4-2,17,TRBD2,NA,TGTGCCAGCAGCCAAGGGCTAGCGGGAGAAACCCCAGAGACCCAGTACTTC,CASSQGLAGETPETQYF
TRBJ1-1,TRBV7-2,14,NA,NA,TGTGCCAGCAGCTTTGGCAGGGCGAACACTGAAGCTTTCTTT,CASSFGRANTEAFF
TRBJ1-2,TRBV3-1/TRBV3-2,13,NA,NA,TGTGCCAGCAGCCAAGTTCGAGGGTATGGCTACACCTTC,CASSQVRGYGYTF
TRBJ1-2,TRBV5-6,12,NA,NA,TGTGCCAGCAGCTCACGGAACTATGGCTACACCTTC,CASSSRNYGYTF
TRBJ1-6,TRBV21-1,18,NA,NA,TGTGCCAGCAGCGTCCACAGGGGGTTCCTCTCCTATAATTCACCCCTCCACTTT,CASSVHRGFLSYNSPLHF
TRBJ1-5,TRBV7-2,13,NA,once,TGTGCCAGCAGCTTACGTAGCAATCAGCCCCAGCATTTT,CASSLRSNQPQHF
TRBJ1-6,TRBV7-9,13,NA,NA,TGTGCCAGCAGCACCAGGGTTTCATCACCCCTCCACTTT,CASSTRVSSPLHF
TRBJ2-1,TRBV28,16,NA,few,TGTGCCAGCAGCCTGAGGGGCAGGGGATCCTACAATGAGCAGTTCTTC,CASSLRGRGSYNEQFF
TRBJ2-5,TRBV6-5,15,TRBD2,once,TGTGCCAGCACCAGGACTAGCGGGGGACAAGAGACCCAGTACTTC,CASTRTSGGQETQYF
TRBJ2-3,TRBV4-2,13,NA,NA,TGTGCCAGCAGCGAAGTCGGGGCAGATACGCAGTATTTT,CASSEVGADTQYF
TRBJ2-7,TRBV2,12,TRBD1,NA,TGTGCCAGCAGGGGACAGGGGCCCGAGCAGTACTTC,CASRGQGPEQYF
TRBJ2-2,TRBV5-1,10,TRBD2,once,TGCGCCAGCTGGGGGGGAGAGCTGTTTTTT,CASWGGELFF
TRBJ1-2,TRBV7-2,13,TRBD1,NA,TGTGCCAGCAGCTCCGGACAGGGTGGTGGCTACACCTTC,CASSSGQGGGYTF
TRBJ1-1,TRBV13,17,NA,few,TGTGCCAGCAGCTTAGGCATGGGGGTTGGGGGGGACCCTGAAGCTTTCTTT,CASSLGMGVGGDPEAFF
TRBJ2-1,TRBV29-1,14,TRBD1,NA,TGCAGCGTTGCGGGGACAGGGGCCTACAATGAGCAGTTCTTC,CSVAGTGAYNEQFF
TRBJ1-1,TRBV12-3/TRBV12-4,11,NA,NA,TGTGCCAGCGCAAAAGCGGCGGAAGCTTTCTTT,CASAKAAEAFF
TRBJ2-7,TRBV28,14,NA,few,TGTGCCAGCAGGGCCCAGGGGCTTACCTACGAGCAGTACTTC,CASRAQGLTYEQYF
TRBJ1-1,TRBV12-3/TRBV12-4,13,NA,few,TGTGCCAGCAGTACCTCCGTGAGCACTGAAGCTTTCTTT,CASSTSVSTEAFF
TRBJ1-1,TRBV28,12,NA,NA,TGTGCCAGCTGGGAGGGGTACACTGAAGCTTTCTTT,CASWEGYTEAFF
TRBJ1-4,TRBV7-9,16,NA,NA,TGTGCCAGCAGCTTAAAGGGGCCAGGGGCGGGTGAAAAACTGTTTTTT,CASSLKGPGAGEKLFF
TRBJ2-6,TRBV5-1,16,NA,NA,TGCGCCAGCAGCTTGGAAGGGGTGGGCGGGGCCAACGTCCTGACTTTC,CASSLEGVGGANVLTF
TRBJ1-2,TRBV29-1,12,TRBD1,once,TGCAGCTTGCGGGACAGGAGTTATGGCTACACCTTC,CSLRDRSYGYTF
TRBJ1-1,TRBV5-1,12,NA,NA,TGCGCCAGGGCCGACACCCCCACTGAAGCTTTCTTT,CARADTPTEAFF
TRBJ2-1,TRBV27,13,TRBD2,NA,TGTGCCAGCAGTAGGCCTAGCGGGGGGGAGCAGTTCTTC,CASSRPSGGEQFF
TRBJ2-1,TRBV11-2,15,TRBD1,NA,TGTGCCAGCAGCTTCTTAACAGGGGGATGGAATGAGCAGTTCTTC,CASSFLTGGWNEQFF
TRBJ1-5,TRBV19,14,TRBD1,NA,TGTGCCAGTAGTGCCGACAGGGGCAATCAGCCCCAGCATTTT,CASSADRGNQPQHF
TRBJ1-1,TRBV15,15,NA,NA,TGTGCCACCAGCAGAGGCCCAGGGATGAACACTGAAGCTTTCTTT,CATSRGPGMNTEAFF
TRBJ1-4,TRBV29-1,13,TRBD1,NA,TGCAGCGCCTTGGGACAGCATAGGGAAAAACTGTTTTTT,CSALGQHREKLFF
TRBJ2-5,TRBV6-6,15,TRBD2,many,TGTGCCAGCAGTCGGAGACTAGCGGCCCAAGAGACCCAGTACTTC,CASSRRLAAQETQYF
TRBJ1-5,TRBV30,14,TRBD1,once,TGTGCCTGGAGTGGAAACAGGGGCCCTCAGCCCCAGCATTTT,CAWSGNRGPQPQHF
TRBJ2-7,TRBV4-1,13,NA,NA,TGCGCCAGCAGCCAAGGGGAGGTATACGAGCAGTACTTC,CASSQGEVYEQYF
TRBJ1-1,TRBV4-1,16,NA,NA,TGCGCCAGCAGCCAAGATACTTTAATGGCCACCCGAGGAGCTTTCTTT,CASSQDTLMATRGAFF
TRBJ1-1,TRBV28,16,NA,NA,TGTGCCAGCAGTTTAGGAAGAGGATGGATGAACACTGAAGCTTTCTTT,CASSLGRGWMNTEAFF
TRBJ1-4,TRBV7-3,13,TRBD1,NA,TGTGCCAGCAGCCGAGGACAGGGTGGGAAACTGTTTTTT,CASSRGQGGKLFF
TRBJ1-2,TRBV19,13,NA,NA,TGTGCCAGTAGTCCCCTAGCCTCCCGGGGCTACACCTTC,CASSPLASRGYTF
TRBJ1-1,TRBV28,14,NA,few,TGTGCCAGCAGTTTACCCGGGGTAAACACTGAAGCTTTCTTT,CASSLPGVNTEAFF
TRBJ1-2,TRBV27,15,NA,NA,TGTGCCAGCACTTTATCCTCAACAGCTAACTATGGCTACACCTTC,CASTLSSTANYGYTF
TRBJ1-4,TRBV6-4,15,NA,NA,TGTGCCAGCAGTGCCGAGGGATCAGCTAATGAAAAACTGTTTTTT,CASSAEGSANEKLFF
TRBJ2-4,TRBV4-1,16,NA,NA,TGCGCCAGCAGCCTGAGGTTAACAGGGGCCAAAAACATTCAGTACTTC,CASSLRLTGAKNIQYF
TRBJ2-3,TRBV12-5,13,NA,once,TGTGCTAGTGGTTTTGGTAGCGCGAATACGCAGTATTTT,CASGFGSANTQYF
TRBJ1-2,TRBV4-1,16,NA,NA,TGCGTCAGCGAATGGATAAGGGACATGCCTAACTATGGCTACACCTTC,CVSEWIRDMPNYGYTF
TRBJ2-1,TRBV13,15,TRBD2,few,TGTGCCAGCAGCTTCTTAGCGGGGGGCAACAATGAGCAGTTCTTC,CASSFLAGGNNEQFF
TRBJ1-1,TRBV5-6,15,NA,NA,TGTGCCAGCAGCTTGGATACAGGGTCGAACACTGAAGCTTTCTTT,CASSLDTGSNTEAFF
TRBJ2-5,TRBV5-8,17,TRBD1,NA,TGTGCCAGCAGCTTGAGCCCTGCAGGGGGCAGGGCAGAGACCCAGTACTTC,CASSLSPAGGRAETQYF